This TCR beta chain was recovered during a study of a mutant IDH1 vaccine in newly diagnosed glioma (dated by TCRdb to the early 2020s). With regard to the full study: Of the 32 treated patients, approximately 62% were male and approximately 38% were female, and the mean age was 40.4 years. Prior to enrollment, standard therapy consisting of radiotherapy alone, temozolomide alone, or radiochemotherapy with temozolomide had been administered to patients, with the combination being received by most patients. Peripheral blood was collected at six visits: V03 (baseline), V05, V07, V10, V12 and V13. For exploratory analyses, longitudinal TCRB deep sequencing was carried out in about 25 treated patients wherever samples were available.

The time point label on this specimen signifies: baseline, week 1 (first vaccination visit). The sample's treatment or condition label, in plain terms: pre-vaccination baseline after standard-of-care therapy. Newly diagnosed WHO grade 3 or 4 IDH1-mutant astrocytomas showing loss of nuclear ATRX were present in the donors. The samples were drawn from NOA16, a multicentre, single-arm, open-label phase I trial in Germany that tested a mutant IDH1 peptide vaccine in humans for the first time. For immunogenicity testing, the blood drawn at visit V03 was used as the baseline sample. The DNeasy Blood and Tissue Kit was used to extract genomic DNA from EDTA blood for TCRB sequencing. V is shortened by 7 bases, J by 4 bases, and the region joining them spans 2 bases. Looking up the germline V gene yields CDR1 SNHLY and CDR2 FYNNEI. Spanning cysteine to phenylalanine, the CDR3 consists of 10 amino acids. Of the read, only the CDR3 DNA is kept; its 30 bases are in frame from base 1.

About this clone: Its antigen is unknown. It has no much larger one-base neighbor in the sample; base qualities were not kept.

The library was generated by the immunoSEQ multiplex PCR assay. Rearranged TCR beta chain sequences were amplified with the hsTCRB Kit following the manufacturer's protocol. TCRB libraries were sequenced on an Illumina MiSeq. The authors' pipeline ran thus. The kit vendor's proprietary platform handled demultiplexing, trimming and gene mapping. TCRdb provides this immuneACCESS table in a form limited to in-frame rearrangements. Some clones are lacking; in checked studies, under half of them reflect an unresolved V gene, and why the rest are absent is not known. V and J calls and clone size are given by that table; D and trimming were obtained from the DNA. For this sample the table gives tens of thousands of clones, of which around 82% were detected only once. The ten biggest clones cover 7% to 9% of the sample. Paper-wide results and their limitations: It was noted by the authors that analyses of patient blood samples could not be reproduced owing to sample limitations. Changes in the top peripheral T cell clonotypes picked up by TCRB sequencing did not appear to be linked to pseudoprogression. PBMC samples for TCRB deep sequencing were selected based on availability. Vaccine-induced immune responses across multiple MHC alleles were detected in 93.3% of patients.

The specimen was PBMCs, collected from a glioma patient treated with radiotherapy, temozolomide or both. This receptor was obtained from a woman aged 50 to 65 with glioma. The chain is encoded by TRBV2 joined to TRBJ1-3, with no D gene named confidently. CDR3 region: CASMGNTIYF. The DNA sequence reads TGTGCCAGCATGGGAAACACCATATATTTT.